The 9 T cell receptor beta chains below all came from one sample that was sequenced in a study of blood T cell repertoires in COVID-19. Measured with immunoSEQ multiplex PCR; TCRdb has only the in-frame clones, and not every one. The sample includes approximately 320,000 clones, over 80% of them seen just once. The sequenced material came from PBMCs or T cells enriched from blood (not recorded which). These receptors were obtained from a woman younger than 30 who had recovered from COVID-19.

In DNA form, the CDR3 reads TGTGCCAGCAGTGAAGCTCGGGTGACAGGAAGGGTATCATCCCAGCATTTT. It translates to CASSEARVTGRVSSQHF. The chain couples TRBV2 to TRBJ1-5; weak D call: TRBD1 (6 bases). Germline CDR1 is SNHLY and CDR2 is FYNNEI. The CDR3 is made up of 17 amino acids. V was shortened by 0 bases and J by 11 bases, with 23 bases between the two germline ends.

This clone has just one count. V gene TRBV29-1 combines with J gene TRBJ2-2, with 16 bases fitting TRBD2. Germline loops: CDR1 SQVTM, CDR2 ANQGSEA. Trimming took 6 bases from V and 2 from J; bases not matched to a gene: 6. The CDR3 spans 17 residues. The CDR3 is CSVSGTSGRANTGELFF. The CDR3 DNA reads as TGCAGCGTCTCCGGGACTAGCGGGAGGGCTAACACCGGGGAGCTGTTTTTT.

This chain links TRBV4-1 with TRBJ1-2; D gene uncertain. The germline V gene encodes CDR1 MGHRA and CDR2 YSYEKL. Trimming removed 2 bases from V and 7 bases from J, with 14 bases in between. The CDR3 is 14 residues long. This CDR3 reads CASSQPRGRGGYTF. As DNA, the CDR3 is TGCGCCAGCAGCCAACCCCGAGGGAGAGGTGGCTACACCTTC.

This chain joins TRBV27 and TRBJ2-7; a possible D gene is TRBD2 (5 bases). CDR3 length: 17 amino acids. Trimming cost V 4 bases and J 3 bases, with 22 bases left between them. Per the germline V gene, CDR1 is MNHEY and CDR2 is SMNVEV (reference sequence). CDR3 coding DNA: TGTGCCAGCAGTTCCGCACCCTCCGGGAAAGATAACTACGAGCAGTACTTC. It codes for CASSSAPSGKDNYEQYF.

The chain uses TRBV7-9 and TRBJ2-1; TRBD2 agrees at 11 bases. Germline V lookup: CDR1 SEHNR, CDR2 FQNEAQ (reference sequence). The V gene end was trimmed by 5 bases and the J gene end by 5 bases; junction bases not matched to a gene: 5. There are 15 residues in the CDR3. In DNA form, the CDR3 reads TGTGCCAGCAGCCCCCCGGGACTAGCGGACAATGAGCAGTTCTTC. Translated: CASSPPGLADNEQFF.

The chain carries TRBV7-9 and TRBJ2-1, with 9 positions matching TRBD2. Germline V gene data show CDR1 as SEHNR and CDR2 as FQNEAQ (reference sequence). The CDR3 is 15 amino acids. J was trimmed by 8 bases and V by 5 bases; bases with no gene match: 10. The DNA of the CDR3 is TGTGCCAGCAGCCTTAGCGGGGGACATTGGGATGAGCAGTTCTTC. Protein product: CASSLSGGHWDEQFF.

The V call is TRBV5-1, the J call TRBJ1-1; 7 positions match TRBD1. Unmatched junction bases numbered 9, after V lost 4 bases and J lost 3 bases. Germline assignment: CDR1 SGHRS and CDR2 YFSETQ. The CDR3 extends over 15 amino acids. The DNA for the CDR3 is TGCGCCAGCAGCGGTACGAACAGGGGCGACACTGAAGCTTTCTTT. It is translated as CASSGTNRGDTEAFF.

The sample holds a few counts of this clone. V and J are TRBV6-5 and TRBJ2-7, with unresolved D. The CDR3 is made up of 11 amino acids. CDR1 MNHEY and CDR2 SVGAGI come from the germline V gene. Trimming shortened V by 5 bases and J by 7 bases, and 9 bases separated the two germline ends. The CDR3 reads CASSRQDEQYF. The CDR3 nucleotides are TGTGCCAGCAGTCGCCAGGATGAGCAGTACTTC.

V is TRBV9 and J is TRBJ1-6, with TRBD1 matching 7 bases. V lost 4 bases to trimming and J lost 9 bases; unmatched junction nucleotides: 10. Per the germline V gene, CDR1 is SGDLS and CDR2 is YYNGEE. This CDR3 spans 15 amino acids. CDR3 DNA: TGTGCCAGCAGCCCGACCGGGACAGTGAGTTCACCCCTCCACTTT. This encodes CASSPTGTVSSPLHF.